At least ten counts were recorded for the clone carrying this TCR beta chain. The data stem from a study of regulatory T cells in long-lasting Graves disease. Study-level background: Graves' patients who were just diagnosed had used antithyroid drugs for under 3 months.

Through Arm-PCR of CDR3 regions and iRepertoire HTBI primers, TCR beta libraries were built. Original analysis: Across all samples, roughly 60 TRBV segments and 15 or so TRBJ segments were identified. TCRdb itself ran the multiplex PCR reads through MiXCR, one entry per CDR3 protein. In this record, the V and J calls reflect TCRdb's handling and not the investigators' own analysis. The sample shows about 350,000 distinct CDR3 sequences, under 20% of them seen only once. V lost 1 base, J lost 2 bases, and 12 bases lay in between. Per germline, CDR1 SGHAT and CDR2 FQNNGV. The CDR3 length is 15 residues. Time point noted: newly diagnosed GD, antithyroid drugs for less than 3 months. The TCR library used RNA extracted from PBMCs. The patients were enrolled through endocrinology in Xi'an, China. In addition, the sample was reused for a study of T cells in Graves' hyperthyroidism and ophthalmopathy. That source notes: Hyperthyroidism was newly diagnosed in patients aged 18 to 65 (duration under 2 months).

This clonotype was obtained from a woman aged 18-29 years with Graves disease. Material: peripheral blood mononuclear cells (PBMCs), obtained at new diagnosis, from a patient treated with antithyroid drugs. The chain carries TRBV11-2 and TRBJ2-7, with D perhaps matching TRBD2 (6 bases). The CDR3 coding sequence is TGTGCCAGCAGCTTAGTTACCGGAGGGGCCTACGAGCAGTACTTC. Translating it yields CASSLVTGGAYEQYF.